This T cell receptor (beta chain) was documented in a study of blood T cell repertoires in COVID-19. About the study: The United States, Italy and Spain supplied acute and convalescent COVID-19 samples.

Sequencing used immunoSEQ multiplex PCR; TCRdb keeps in-frame clones, though not all of them. Of 99,000 or so clones listed, 81% are singletons. CDR1 SGHDT and CDR2 YYEEEE come from the germline V gene. The V end lost 1 base, the J end lost 2 bases, and 7 bases lay between the germline ends. This CDR3 comprises 15 residues. This receptor was obtained from a woman in her 70s with acute or convalescent COVID-19. The rearrangement joins TRBV5-6 to TRBJ2-6; D is possibly TRBD2 (5 bases). The sample consisted of peripheral blood. CDR3 loop: CASSLKRAGANVLTF. CDR3 bases: TGTGCCAGCAGCTTGAAGAGGGCTGGGGCCAACGTCCTGACTTTC.